A selection of T cell receptor beta chains follows, all from one sample in a study of blood T cell repertoires in COVID-19. Profiling relied on immunoSEQ multiplex PCR, and the TCRdb table lists in-frame clones only, not all of them. The sample shows 98,000 or so clones, about four fifths of them seen only once. The sample taken for sequencing was peripheral blood. Receptors originate from a man aged 55 to 70 with acute or convalescent COVID-19. Each CDR3 is given with its conserved first and last residue.

TRBV30	TRBJ2-1	CAWSQGAPKPNEQFF
TRBV18	TRBJ2-1	CASSPPTGLKFF
TRBV4-2	TRBJ1-2	CASSPGTNYGYTF
TRBV6-1	TRBJ2-7	CASSESSGWFIMEQYF
TRBV3-1/TRBV3-2	TRBJ1-6	CASSQDAEPGASPLHF
TRBV19	TRBJ2-1	CASSLTGNEQFF
TRBV19	TRBJ1-4	CASSIGTGGNEKLFF
TRBV25-1	TRBJ2-4	CASSEPRQGGNIQYF
TRBV5-4	TRBJ2-2	CASTPEGVTGELFF
TRBV5-6	TRBJ2-3	CASSMPRASDTQYF
TRBV27	TRBJ1-1	CASSQPLSGVRGTEAFF
TRBV28	TRBJ2-5	CASRYLGQQETQYF
TRBV5-1	TRBJ2-2	CASSLREGGGELFF
TRBV11-3	TRBJ2-1	CASSLAREGEQFF
TRBV9	TRBJ1-1	CASSVAPGWDEAFF
TRBV7-2	TRBJ2-2	CASSLPLESGELFF
TRBV19	TRBJ1-3	CASNTVDSGNTIYF
TRBV28	TRBJ1-5	CAARGGTRYQPQHF
TRBV21-1	TRBJ1-5	CASSKAGTVRQPQHF
TRBV9	TRBJ1-4	CASSGTGRPNEKLFF
TRBV2	TRBJ1-1	CASRRGDPYTEAFF
TRBV18	TRBJ2-1	CASSPLGGRGDNEQFF
TRBV28	TRBJ1-5	CASSPSRGYQPQHF
TRBV20-1	TRBJ1-5	CSASPRQGTSAQHF
TRBV28	TRBJ2-7	CASRSGGGEAYEQYF
TRBV5-1	TRBJ1-4	CASSLGSRVVEKLFF
TRBV7-6	TRBJ1-1	CASSDRAGAFF
TRBV10-3	TRBJ1-5	CAISGGADQPQHF
TRBV27	TRBJ1-1	CASRYKPGVGAEAFF
TRBV29-1	TRBJ2-3	CSVGALGTAGYTQYF
TRBV15	TRBJ1-4	CATSRDLLGSRVEKLFF
TRBV12-5	TRBJ1-1	CASGLVGRQGEAFF
TRBV19	TRBJ2-7	CASSRRDTSYEQYF
TRBV27	TRBJ1-3	CASSLLGQGSGNTIYF
TRBV19	TRBJ1-5	CASSETGGSQPQHF
TRBV19	TRBJ1-1	CASSTWTGGINAEAFF
TRBV7-8	TRBJ1-5	CASGPRGQGYQPQHF